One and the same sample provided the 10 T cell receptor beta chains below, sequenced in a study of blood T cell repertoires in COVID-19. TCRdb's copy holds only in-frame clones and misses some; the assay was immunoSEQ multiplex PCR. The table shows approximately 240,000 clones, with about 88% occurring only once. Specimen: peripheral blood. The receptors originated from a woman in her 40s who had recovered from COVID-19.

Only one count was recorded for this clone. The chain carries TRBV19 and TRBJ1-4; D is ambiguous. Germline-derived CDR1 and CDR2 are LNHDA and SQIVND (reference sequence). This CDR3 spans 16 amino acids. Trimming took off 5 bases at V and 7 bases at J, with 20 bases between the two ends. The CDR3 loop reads CASSPAVAGGSEKLFF. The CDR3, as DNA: TGTGCCAGTAGTCCCGCGGTGGCAGGCGGGAGTGAAAAACTGTTTTTT.

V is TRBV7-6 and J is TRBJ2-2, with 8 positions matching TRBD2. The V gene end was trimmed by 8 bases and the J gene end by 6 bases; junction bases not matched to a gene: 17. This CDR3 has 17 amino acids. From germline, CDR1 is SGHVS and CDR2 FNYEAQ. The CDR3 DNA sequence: TGTGCCAGCTTTATAGGTCGGGAGGGCCCTAACGCCGGGGAGCTGTTTTTT. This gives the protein CASFIGREGPNAGELFF.

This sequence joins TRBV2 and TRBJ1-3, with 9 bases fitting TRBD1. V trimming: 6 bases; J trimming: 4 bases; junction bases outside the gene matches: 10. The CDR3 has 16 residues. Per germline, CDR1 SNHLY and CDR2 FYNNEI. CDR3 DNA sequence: TGTGCCAGCAGGGCACAGGGGGCTCGAGCCGGAAACACCATATATTTT. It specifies CASRAQGARAGNTIYF.

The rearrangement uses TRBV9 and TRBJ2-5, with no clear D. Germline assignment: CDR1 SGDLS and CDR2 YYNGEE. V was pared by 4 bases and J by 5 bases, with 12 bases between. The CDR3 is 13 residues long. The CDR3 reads CASSPIGMETQYF. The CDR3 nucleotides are TGTGCCAGCAGCCCGATCGGTATGGAGACCCAGTACTTC.

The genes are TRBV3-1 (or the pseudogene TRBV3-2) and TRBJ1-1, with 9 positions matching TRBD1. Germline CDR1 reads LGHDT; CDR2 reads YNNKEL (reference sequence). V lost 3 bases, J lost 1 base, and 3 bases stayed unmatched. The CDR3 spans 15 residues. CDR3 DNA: TGTGCCAGCAGCCATTCGGACAGGGGGAACACTGAAGCTTTCTTT. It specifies CASSHSDRGNTEAFF.

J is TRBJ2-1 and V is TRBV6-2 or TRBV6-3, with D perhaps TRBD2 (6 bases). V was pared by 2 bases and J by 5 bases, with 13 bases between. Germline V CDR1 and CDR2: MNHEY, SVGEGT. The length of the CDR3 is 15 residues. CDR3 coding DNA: TGTGCCAGCAGTTACCGACTAGGAGGGGACAATGAGCAGTTCTTC. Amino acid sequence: CASSYRLGGDNEQFF.

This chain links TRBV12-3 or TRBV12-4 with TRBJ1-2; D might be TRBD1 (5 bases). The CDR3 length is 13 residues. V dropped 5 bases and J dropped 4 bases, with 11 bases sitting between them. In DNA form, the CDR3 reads TGTGCCAGCAGTCCAGGGACTGTCTATGGCTACACCTTC. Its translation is CASSPGTVYGYTF.

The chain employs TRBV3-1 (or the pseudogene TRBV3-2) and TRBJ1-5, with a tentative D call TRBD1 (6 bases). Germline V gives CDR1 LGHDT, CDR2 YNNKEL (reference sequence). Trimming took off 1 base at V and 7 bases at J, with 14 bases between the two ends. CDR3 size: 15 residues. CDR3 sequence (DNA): TGTGCCAGCAGCCAAGGAACGGGGGGCCAACAGCCCCAGCATTTT. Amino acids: CASSQGTGGQQPQHF.

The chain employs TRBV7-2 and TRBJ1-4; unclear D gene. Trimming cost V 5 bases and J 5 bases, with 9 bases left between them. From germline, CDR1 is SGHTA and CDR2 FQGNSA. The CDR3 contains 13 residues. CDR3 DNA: TGTGCCAGCAGCGTGGGCGGGAATGAAAAACTGTTTTTT. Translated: CASSVGGNEKLFF.

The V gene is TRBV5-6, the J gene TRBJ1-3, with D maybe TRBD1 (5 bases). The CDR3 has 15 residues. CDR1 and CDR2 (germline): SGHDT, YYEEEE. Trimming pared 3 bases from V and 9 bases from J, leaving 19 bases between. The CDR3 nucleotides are TGTGCCAGCAGCTCATCACAGGCCCCGGGGGGCACCATATATTTT. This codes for CASSSSQAPGGTIYF.